A selection of T cell receptor beta chains follows, all from one sample in a study of cytomegalovirus exposure and HLA in healthy donors. Some clones are missing from TCRdb's copy, which holds only in-frame ones; the method was immunoSEQ multiplex PCR. The sample table sets out under 90,000 clones. The sample consisted of PBMCs. The source is a man in his forties or fifties in good health and CMV-seropositive. Each CDR3 is given with its conserved first and last residue. The D gene is left open where the match is weak.

d_call	v_call	j_call	cdr3_nt	cdr3_aa
-	TRBV5-8	TRBJ1-5	TGTGCCAGCAGCCCGAGGGGGACCAATCAGCCCCAGCATTTT	CASSPRGTNQPQHF
-	TRBV5-1	TRBJ2-3	TGCGCCAGCACCCTTGCTAGCGACTCAGATACGCAGTATTTT	CASTLASDSDTQYF
-	TRBV6-6	TRBJ1-4	TGTGCCAGCAGAGCCCAGAGGGCAACTAATGAAAAACTGTTTTTT	CASRAQRATNEKLFF
-	TRBV27	TRBJ1-1	TGCGCCAGCAGTCTCTCCGGGACTGCGAACACTGAAGCTTTCTTT	CASSLSGTANTEAFF
TRBD1	TRBV19	TRBJ1-1	TGTGCCAGTAGTGCAACTCGGGACAGCTTGAACACTGAAGCTTTCTTT	CASSATRDSLNTEAFF
-	TRBV7-2	TRBJ1-5	TGTGCCAGCACCGACAGTAACATCAATCAGCCCCAGCATTTT	CASTDSNINQPQHF
-	TRBV6-5	TRBJ1-1	TGTGCCAGCAGATCAGGGGTAACTGAAGCTTTCTTT	CASRSGVTEAFF
-	TRBV4-1	TRBJ1-1	TGCGCCAGCAGCCAAGACCGGGGGGAGGGGACTGAAGCTTTCTTT	CASSQDRGEGTEAFF
-	TRBV7-8	TRBJ2-5	TGTGCCAGCAGCTTTGTCGGACACCTCCATAGGGACCAGTACTTC	CASSFVGHLHRDQYF
-	TRBV19	TRBJ1-2	TGTGCCAATAGGCCCCGGGGTACTCCGCGCCTTGTCTATGGCTACACCTTC	CANRPRGTPRLVYGYTF
-	TRBV11-2	TRBJ1-3	TGTGCCAGCAGCTTAGCCGGGTCGAACACCATATATTTT	CASSLAGSNTIYF
-	TRBV19	TRBJ1-1	TGTGCCAGTAGTCCCCGGGGGGGGAACACTGAAGCTTTCTTT	CASSPRGGNTEAFF
-	TRBV7-9	TRBJ1-4	TGTGCCAGCAGCTTAGGTGGGGGCAGACTTTCAACTAATGAAAAACTGTTTTTT	CASSLGGGRLSTNEKLFF
-	TRBV2	TRBJ2-3	TGTGCCAGCAGGGCAGGGTTGGATACGCAGTATTTT	CASRAGLDTQYF
-	TRBV10-2	TRBJ1-2	TGCGCCAGCAGTGATCCGAAGGGAGGGGAATATGGCTACACCTTC	CASSDPKGGEYGYTF
-	TRBV5-1	TRBJ2-7	TGCGCCAGCAGCCCGCTGGACAGAACCTCCTACGAGCAGTACTTC	CASSPLDRTSYEQYF
-	TRBV5-1	TRBJ1-2	TGCGCCAGCAGCTTGGCAGTATCCTATGGCTACACCTTC	CASSLAVSYGYTF
TRBD2	TRBV5-1	TRBJ2-7	TGCGCCAGCAGCTCTGTAGCGGGAGCCTGGGGGGAGCAGTACTTC	CASSSVAGAWGEQYF
-	TRBV25-1	TRBJ1-4	TGTGCCAGCAGTGAACCGCTGCAGGGAGGTGAAAAACTGTTTTTT	CASSEPLQGGEKLFF
-	TRBV9	TRBJ1-2	TGTGCCAGCAGCGTTGGACAGATCAGTCGGTCCTATGGCTACACCTTC	CASSVGQISRSYGYTF
TRBD1	TRBV5-1	TRBJ2-3	TGCGCCAGCAGCCGGACAGGGCAAGATACGCAGTATTTT	CASSRTGQDTQYF
-	TRBV4-1	TRBJ1-2	TGCGCCAGCAGCCAAGGGAGGGAGACTGGCTACACCTTC	CASSQGRETGYTF
-	TRBV5-8	TRBJ2-5	TGTGCCAGCAGCGGACACATCTTTCGGTCCCAAGAGACCCAGTACTTC	CASSGHIFRSQETQYF
TRBD2	TRBV4-1	TRBJ2-2	TGCGCCAGCAGCCAAGTTTTGACGGGGGGGGGCGCCACCGGGGAGCTGTTTTTT	CASSQVLTGGGATGELFF
TRBD1	TRBV25-1	TRBJ2-7	TGTGCCAGCAGTGCCTCAACCGGACAGGGGCCCTACTACGAGCAGTACTTC	CASSASTGQGPYYEQYF
-	TRBV9	TRBJ1-3	TGTGCCAGCAGCCCTAGGGCGGGGCTTTATGGAAACACCATATATTTT	CASSPRAGLYGNTIYF
-	TRBV6-1	TRBJ2-1	TGTGCGACTTTCCGGTCCTACAATGAGCAGTTCTTC	CATFRSYNEQFF
-	TRBV30	TRBJ1-5	TGTGCCTGTCTACCCGGGACACGCTCAGACAGTAGCAATCAGCCCCAGCATTTT	CACLPGTRSDSSNQPQHF
-	TRBV15	TRBJ1-1	TGTGCCACCAGCAGAGATGCAGGGCTGAACACTGAAGCTTTCTTT	CATSRDAGLNTEAFF
TRBD2	TRBV5-6	TRBJ2-3	TGTGCCAGCAGCCTTTTTGCGGGGGGGCCCAGAGATACGCAGTATTTT	CASSLFAGGPRDTQYF
-	TRBV15	TRBJ1-1	TGTGCCACCACAGGGGACTACTCGAACACTGAAGCTTTCTTT	CATTGDYSNTEAFF
-	TRBV6-5	TRBJ1-2	TGTGCCAGCAGTTACGCGGGAGCCGGGACTCACTATGGCTACACCTTC	CASSYAGAGTHYGYTF
TRBD2	TRBV4-2	TRBJ2-2	TGTGCCAGCAGCCAAGATGTTCTAGCGGGGGACTTGAACACCGGGGAGCTGTTTTTT	CASSQDVLAGDLNTGELFF
-	TRBV28	TRBJ2-5	TGTGCCAGCAGTTTGACTTTAGGAAGGGAGACCCAGTACTTC	CASSLTLGRETQYF
-	TRBV5-4	TRBJ1-3	TGTGCCAGCAGCTTTGGGAGCTGGAGCAACACCATATATTTT	CASSFGSWSNTIYF
-	TRBV18	TRBJ1-3	TGTGCCAGCTCCCCCAGGGATGACACCATATATTTT	CASSPRDDTIYF
TRBD1	TRBV27	TRBJ2-7	TGTGCCAGCAGTTCGGGGTCCGGGACAGGGCACTACGAGCAGTACTTC	CASSSGSGTGHYEQYF
-	TRBV4-2	TRBJ1-5	TGTGCCAGCAGCCAAGTTATGCAGGACATTGTTGGTCAGCCCCAGCATTTT	CASSQVMQDIVGQPQHF
-	TRBV6-1	TRBJ1-5	TGTGCCAGCAGGACGGGAGTTTATAGCAATCAGCCCCAGCATTTT	CASRTGVYSNQPQHF
-	TRBV14	TRBJ2-1	TGTGCCAGCAGCCTAGCAGACTCCAATGAGCAGTTCTTC	CASSLADSNEQFF
-	TRBV12-5	TRBJ2-5	TGTGCTAGTGTGGGGGCAGGGGAGACCCAGTACTTC	CASVGAGETQYF
-	TRBV6-5	TRBJ1-1	TGTGCCAGCAGTTACAAATATCCGGGTCAGAGCACTGAAGCTTTCTTT	CASSYKYPGQSTEAFF
TRBD2	TRBV2	TRBJ2-3	TGTGCCCGCGGCGGGGGGGCAAGCACAGATACGCAGTATTTT	CARGGGASTDTQYF